This is a list of T cell receptor beta chains from one sample in a study of cytomegalovirus exposure and HLA in healthy donors. Sequencing used immunoSEQ multiplex PCR; TCRdb keeps in-frame clones, though not all of them. The sample shows fewer than 130,000 clones, over 65% of them seen only once. Sequenced: PBMCs. These receptors all stem from a man aged 25-45 years in good health and CMV-seropositive. Each CDR3 is given with its conserved first and last residue. D genes are given only for firm matches. Clone size is shown for a subset of rows, as once, few, many or a class of expanded clone.

j_gene	d_gene	len	abundance	v_gene	CDR3aa	CDR3nt
TRBJ2-7	.	13	once	TRBV5-6	CASSFQGTYEQYF	TGTGCCAGCAGCTTCCAGGGCACCTACGAGCAGTACTTC
TRBJ1-5	.	16	.	TRBV4-1	CASSQEPNSLNQPQHF	TGCGCCAGCAGCCAAGAACCAAACAGTTTAAACCAGCCCCAGCATTTT
TRBJ1-4	.	16	.	TRBV11-2	CASSSKVLLRDEKLFF	TGTGCCAGCAGCTCTAAGGTGCTCCTGAGGGATGAAAAACTGTTTTTT
TRBJ2-5	TRBD2	16	few	TRBV7-2	CASSSGLAGVGETQYF	TGTGCCAGCAGCTCGGGACTAGCGGGGGTAGGGGAGACCCAGTACTTC
TRBJ2-2	TRBD1	16	.	TRBV27	CASSPPGGPNTGELFF	TGTGCCAGCAGTCCGCCAGGGGGCCCGAACACCGGGGAGCTGTTTTTT
TRBJ2-5	TRBD2	17	.	TRBV5-6	CASSFRLAGGPGETQYF	TGTGCCAGCAGCTTCCGACTAGCGGGGGGACCGGGAGAGACCCAGTACTTC
TRBJ2-5	TRBD2	17	.	TRBV14	CASSQDSLAGGRETQYF	TGTGCCAGCAGCCAAGACTCACTAGCGGGGGGCAGGGAGACCCAGTACTTC
TRBJ2-2	.	14	few	TRBV6-1	CASRLTSDGGELFF	TGTGCCAGCAGATTAACTAGTGACGGCGGGGAGCTGTTTTTT
TRBJ1-6	.	17	few	TRBV19	CASSIATAGTSYSPLHF	TGTGCCAGTAGTATAGCCACAGCGGGGACAAGCTATTCACCCCTCCACTTT
TRBJ1-1	.	13	.	TRBV19	CASSKRGLTEAFF	TGTGCCAGTAGTAAAAGGGGCCTCACTGAAGCTTTCTTT
TRBJ2-5	TRBD2	15	.	TRBV7-2	CASDPFGGASETQYF	TGTGCCAGCGACCCCTTCGGGGGGGCCTCGGAGACCCAGTACTTC
TRBJ2-5	.	11	.	TRBV7-8	CASSPGETQYF	TGTGCCAGCAGCCCAGGGGAGACCCAGTACTTC
TRBJ2-7	.	14	.	TRBV6-6	CASSYLDAAYEQYF	TGTGCCAGCAGTTACCTCGACGCGGCCTACGAGCAGTACTTC
TRBJ2-2	TRBD1	16	.	TRBV11-2	CASSLQQGVNTGELFF	TGTGCCAGCAGCTTACAACAGGGGGTGAACACCGGGGAGCTGTTTTTT
TRBJ2-2	TRBD1	15	.	TRBV19	CASSQGQGQTGELFF	TGTGCCAGTAGCCAAGGACAGGGTCAAACCGGGGAGCTGTTTTTT
TRBJ2-1	.	15	.	TRBV5-1	CASSLASGYYNEQFF	TGCGCCAGCAGCTTGGCTTCCGGGTACTACAATGAGCAGTTCTTC
TRBJ1-2	.	14	.	TRBV19	CASSIGSSNYGYTF	TGTGCCAGTAGTATTGGGAGTTCCAACTATGGCTACACCTTC
TRBJ1-3	.	15	.	TRBV7-9	CATPGRGSSGNTIYF	TGTGCCACCCCGGGGCGCGGGAGCTCTGGAAACACCATATATTTT
TRBJ1-6	TRBD1	18	.	TRBV28	CASSGRDRVSLGNSPLHF	TGTGCCAGCAGCGGACGGGACAGGGTGAGCTTAGGGAATTCACCCCTCCACTTT
TRBJ1-4	.	15	.	TRBV4-3	CASSSHTATNEKLFF	TGCGCCAGCAGCTCGCACACCGCAACTAATGAAAAACTGTTTTTT
TRBJ1-2	TRBD1	15	.	TRBV19	CASSITRDRAYGYTF	TGTGCCAGTAGTATAACCCGGGACAGGGCCTATGGCTACACCTTC
TRBJ2-1	TRBD1	12	.	TRBV29-1	CSVSQGQHEQFF	TGCAGCGTTTCACAGGGGCAACATGAGCAGTTCTTC
TRBJ2-5	TRBD2	15	.	TRBV2	CARGSGGPYQETQYF	TGTGCCAGGGGAAGCGGGGGGCCGTACCAAGAGACCCAGTACTTC
TRBJ2-3	TRBD2	15	.	TRBV9	CASSATGLADDTQYF	TGTGCCAGCAGCGCCACGGGACTAGCGGACGATACGCAGTATTTT
TRBJ2-2	.	15	once	TRBV9	CASSVSLWNTGELFF	TGTGCCAGCAGCGTATCCCTATGGAACACCGGGGAGCTGTTTTTT
TRBJ2-1	.	11	.	TRBV30	CAWSMGLGQLF	TGTGCCTGGAGTATGGGACTGGGGCAGCTCTTC
TRBJ2-3	.	15	.	TRBV5-1	CASSLRQGSTDTQYF	TGCGCCAGCAGCTTAAGGCAGGGTAGCACAGATACGCAGTATTTT